The 29 T cell receptor beta chains given below trace back to one sample, sequenced in a study of blood T cell repertoires in COVID-19. The protocol was immunoSEQ multiplex PCR, while the TCRdb copy is restricted to in-frame clones and leaves out a portion. The table has approximately 76,000 clones, roughly 87% seen once; the top ten hold approximately 10%. Sequencing was performed on peripheral blood. The receptors originated from a man aged 50-60 years with acute or convalescent COVID-19.

This clone was seen once. The chain joins TRBV7-2 to TRBJ2-7; D gene unclear. V lost 6 bases and J 0 bases, leaving 12 bases between the germline ends. The CDR3 has 14 residues. CDR1 is SGHTA, CDR2 FQGNSA, per germline. CDR3 DNA: TGTGCCAGCAGGTCAGGCAGTAACTCCTACGAGCAGTACTTC. It yields the protein CASRSGSNSYEQYF.

This clone was seen a single time. The chain employs TRBV5-8 and TRBJ1-5; 9 nucleotides match TRBD1. The germline CDR1 and CDR2 sequences are SGHTS and YDEGEE. V shed 4 bases, J shed 10 bases, and the junction held 6 bases outside the gene matches. The CDR3 consists of 13 residues. CDR3 coding DNA: TGTGCCAGCAGCCCGGGACAGGGAGAACCCCAGCATTTT. As protein: CASSPGQGEPQHF.

The chain links TRBV9 to TRBJ2-7, with TRBD2 matching over 8 bases. Per germline, CDR1 SGDLS and CDR2 YYNGEE. The CDR3 runs to 13 residues. Trimming cost V 5 bases and J 5 bases; bases outside gene matches: 6. DNA of the CDR3: TGTGCCAGCAGATCGGCGGGAGGTGACGAGCAGTACTTC. Translated, it gives CASRSAGGDEQYF.

The chain combines TRBV6-2 or TRBV6-3 with TRBJ2-7, with no clear D. With 2 bases removed from V and 3 bases from J, the gap between germline ends came to 14 bases. This CDR3 region has 15 residues. Germline V CDR1 and CDR2: MNHEY, SVGEGT. The CDR3 DNA is TGTGCCAGCAGTTACGGCGGCGGAGCAGACTACGAGCAGTACTTC. This gives the protein CASSYGGGADYEQYF.

Here the CDR3 reads CASMRAIGTGRVTQYF. As DNA, the CDR3 is TGTGCCAGCATGAGGGCAATTGGGACAGGGAGAGTTACGCAGTATTTT. The chain employs TRBV2 and TRBJ2-3; 9 bases line up with TRBD1. In germline, CDR1 is SNHLY, CDR2 FYNNEI. Trimming at V came to 7 bases and at J to 8 bases, leaving 16 bases not matched to a gene. The CDR3 covers 16 residues.

The rearrangement links TRBV28 to TRBJ1-1, with a tentative D call TRBD1 (5 bases). The germline V gene encodes CDR1 MDHEN and CDR2 SYDVKM. The CDR3 loop spans 12 amino acids. Trimming left V 7 bases short and J 5 bases short, with 11 bases between. CDR3 loop: CASTIRETEAFF. Here the CDR3 DNA reads TGTGCCAGCACTATCAGGGAAACTGAAGCTTTCTTT.

The rearrangement uses TRBV6-1 and TRBJ1-1, with D tentatively TRBD1 (5 bases). This CDR3 comprises 17 residues. V shed 2 bases and J shed 4 bases, with 20 bases lying between them. From germline, CDR1 is MNHNS and CDR2 SASEGT. CDR3 amino acids: CASSESGVSRVGTEAFF. DNA of the CDR3: TGTGCCAGCAGTGAATCGGGGGTAAGCAGGGTGGGCACTGAAGCTTTCTTT.

This chain connects TRBV5-5 to TRBJ2-1; 10 bases align to TRBD2. Germline V CDR1 and CDR2: SGHKS, YYEKEE (reference sequence). V shed 4 bases, J shed 7 bases, and the junction held 8 bases outside the gene matches. This CDR3 region has 15 residues. CDR3 region: CASSPEGLALNEQFF. In DNA form, the CDR3 reads TGTGCCAGCAGCCCGGAGGGACTAGCGCTTAATGAGCAGTTCTTC. The variable domain in full, completed from reference TRBV5-5 and TRBJ2-1, reads DAGVTQSPTHLIKTRGQQVTLRCSPISGHKSVSWYQQVLGQGPQFIFQYYEKEERGRGNFPDRFSARQFPNYSSELNVNALLLGDSALYLCASSPEGLALNEQFFGPGTRLTVL.

This chain links TRBV7-9 with TRBJ2-3, with 12 bases aligning to TRBD2. Germline assignment: CDR1 SEHNR and CDR2 FQNEAQ (reference sequence). The CDR3 is made up of 14 amino acids. With V trimmed by 6 bases and J by 6 bases, 4 bases remained unmatched. The CDR3 DNA reads as TGTGCCAGCAGAACTGGGACTAGCGGGGATACGCAGTATTTT. Amino acid sequence: CASRTGTSGDTQYF.

This CDR3 reads CASSPGTDLNSPLHF. DNA for the CDR3: TGTGCCAGCAGTCCCGGGACAGACCTCAATTCACCCCTCCACTTT. The chain combines TRBV27 with TRBJ1-6; the match to TRBD1 covers 7 bases. V lost 5 bases to trimming and J lost 7 bases; unmatched junction nucleotides: 8. Germline V gene data show CDR1 as MNHEY and CDR2 as SMNVEV (reference sequence). This CDR3 is 15 amino acids long.

The chain uses TRBV4-2 and TRBJ1-1, with D perhaps TRBD1 (6 bases). V lost 1 base and J 3 bases, leaving 12 bases between the germline ends. The CDR3 spans 15 residues. In germline, CDR1 is LGHNA, CDR2 YNFKEQ. The CDR3 loop reads CASSQGTQGYTEAFF. CDR3 nucleotide sequence: TGTGCCAGCAGCCAAGGGACTCAGGGGTACACTGAAGCTTTCTTT.

This clone has a handful of counts. The J gene is TRBJ2-6, the V gene TRBV9; no clear D gene. V lost 0 bases and J 0 bases, leaving 13 bases between the germline ends. The CDR3 spans 18 residues. Germline assignment: CDR1 SGDLS and CDR2 YYNGEE. The CDR3 is CASSVALDIFSGANVLTF. CDR3 nucleotides: TGTGCCAGCAGCGTAGCCCTCGACATCTTCTCTGGGGCCAACGTCCTGACTTTC.

This clone was detected once. V and J are TRBV5-6 and TRBJ2-1, with D tentatively TRBD2 (6 bases). V was trimmed by 5 bases and J by 2 bases, leaving 17 bases between them. This CDR3 contains 16 residues. CDR1 is SGHDT and CDR2 is YYEEEE in the germline V gene. In DNA form, the CDR3 reads TGTGCCAGCAGTCGGAAAATAGCGGCTACCTACAATGAGCAGTTCTTC. Translated: CASSRKIAATYNEQFF. Variable domain in full (rest from reference TRBV5-6 and TRBJ2-1): DAGVTQSPTHLIKTRGQQVTLRCSPKSGHDTVSWYQQALGQGPQFIFQYYEEEERQRGNFPDRFSGHQFPNYSSELNVNALLLGDSALYLCASSRKIAATYNEQFFGPGTRLTVL.

V gene TRBV5-6 combines with J gene TRBJ2-7; TRBD2 agrees at 10 bases. CDR1 and CDR2 (germline): SGHDT, YYEEEE. V shed 5 bases, J shed 0 bases, and the junction held 5 bases outside the gene matches. The CDR3 covers 15 residues. DNA for the CDR3: TGTGCCAGCAGGCTTAGCGGGAGGACCTCCTACGAGCAGTACTTC. Its protein is CASRLSGRTSYEQYF.

The V and J genes are TRBV25-1 and TRBJ1-4; the match to TRBD1 covers 9 bases. V shed 6 bases, J shed 8 bases, and the junction held 13 bases outside the gene matches. CDR3 length: 16 amino acids. Germline CDR1 reads MGHDK; CDR2 reads SYGVNS. The CDR3 bases are TGTGCCAGCAGCCCGGGACAGGGAGTATTTGAGGAAAAACTGTTTTTT. Translation: CASSPGQGVFEEKLFF.

This sequence joins TRBV7-3 and TRBJ1-1; 7 positions agree with TRBD1. V gave up 5 bases and J gave up 3 bases; unmatched junction bases: 6. The CDR3 has 14 amino acids. CDR1 and CDR2 from the germline V gene are SGHTA and FQGTGA. CDR3 DNA sequence: TGTGCCAGCAGCCTACAGGGGATCCACACTGAAGCTTTCTTT. Translation: CASSLQGIHTEAFF. The full variable domain, completed using reference TRBV7-3 and TRBJ1-1, is GAGVSQTPSNKVTEKGKYVELRCDPISGHTALYWYRQSLGQGPEFLIYFQGTGAADDSGLPNDRFFAVRPEGSVSTLKIQRTERGDSAVYLCASSLQGIHTEAFFGQGTRLTVV.

The chain is built from TRBV27 and TRBJ2-7; 8 positions agree with TRBD1. With 5 bases clipped from V and 4 bases from J, the junction kept 10 bases outside the gene matches. The CDR3 extends over 15 amino acids. Germline values: CDR1 MNHEY, CDR2 SMNVEV (reference sequence). CDR3 nucleotide sequence: TGTGCCAGCAGTCTACTGGGACAGGCCGTATACGAGCAGTACTTC. As protein: CASSLLGQAVYEQYF.

V and J are TRBV12-5 and TRBJ1-2, with 9 bases identical to TRBD1. With V trimmed by 7 bases and J by 7 bases, 7 bases remained unmatched. Germline V CDR1 and CDR2: LGHNT, FRNRAP. CDR3 length: 13 residues. This chain's CDR3 is CASALQGALGYTF. The CDR3 DNA sequence: TGTGCTAGTGCCTTACAGGGGGCGCTTGGCTACACCTTC.

This chain links TRBV10-3 with TRBJ1-6, with D unclear. The V end was cut by 8 bases, the J end by 8 bases, with 13 bases between. CDR1 ENHRY and CDR2 SYGVKD come from the germline V gene. CDR3 size: 13 residues. CDR3: CAIAGVVDSPLHF. The CDR3 DNA is TGTGCCATCGCCGGGGTCGTTGATTCACCCCTCCACTTT.

The chain has TRBV4-3 and TRBJ2-3; TRBD1 might be the D (6 bases). This CDR3 is 14 amino acids long. Germline V lookup: CDR1 LGHNA, CDR2 YSLEER. Trimming cost V 3 bases and J 1 base, with 8 bases left between them. In DNA form, the CDR3 reads TGCGCCAGCAGCCAGGGGGCGGGCACAGATACGCAGTATTTT. As protein: CASSQGAGTDTQYF.

The chain recombines TRBV29-1 with TRBJ1-2, with D unclear. V shed 2 bases and J shed 9 bases, with 7 bases lying between them. In germline, CDR1 is SQVTM, CDR2 ANQGSEA. There are 10 residues in the CDR3. The CDR3 coding sequence is TGCAGCGTTGAATCGGGAAGCTACACCTTC. Protein sequence: CSVESGSYTF.

The V gene is TRBV28, the J gene TRBJ2-5; 10 positions agree with TRBD1. The CDR3 loop spans 14 amino acids. The ends lost 4 bases at V and 5 bases at J; junction bases unmatched: 4. Germline V CDR1 and CDR2: MDHEN, SYDVKM. CDR3 in DNA: TGTGCCAGCAGTTCCGACAGGGGGCGGGAGACCCAGTACTTC. Translated: CASSSDRGRETQYF. Full variable domain (rest looked up from reference TRBV28 and TRBJ2-5): DVKVTQSSRYLVKRTGEKVFLECVQDMDHENMFWYRQDPGLGLRLIYFSYDVKMKEKGDIPEGYSVSREKKERFSLILESASTNQTSMYLCASSSDRGRETQYFGPGTRLLVL.

This chain uses TRBV19 with TRBJ1-5, with 7 bases aligning to TRBD1. The trim removed 5 bases at V and 7 bases at J, leaving 8 bases unmatched. CDR1 is LNHDA, CDR2 SQIVND, per germline (reference sequence). The CDR3 is 14 amino acids. The CDR3 loop is CASSFGQDSQPQHF. The CDR3 DNA sequence: TGTGCCAGTAGTTTTGGACAGGATAGCCAGCCCCAGCATTTT.

This rearrangement joins TRBV7-9 to TRBJ2-7, with D maybe TRBD2 (5 bases). The length of the CDR3 is 11 residues. Germline V gives CDR1 SEHNR, CDR2 FQNEAQ (reference sequence). Trimming pared 10 bases from V and 3 bases from J, leaving 10 bases between. The CDR3 bases are TGTGCCACCGGAGCGGTCTACGAGCAGTACTTC. It yields the protein CATGAVYEQYF. Looking up the rest from reference TRBV7-9 and TRBJ2-7 gives the full variable domain: DTGVSQNPRHKITKRGQNVTFRCDPISEHNRLYWYRQTLGQGPEFLTYFQNEAQLEKSRLLSDRFSAERPKGSFSTLEIQRTEQGDSAMYLCATGAVYEQYFGPGTRLTVT.

This clone was seen at least ten times. This chain connects TRBV9 to TRBJ2-7; D is possibly TRBD1 (8 bases). The germline V gene has CDR1 SGDLS and CDR2 YYNGEE. The V end lost 1 base, the J end lost 5 bases, and 13 bases lay between the germline ends. This CDR3 contains 14 residues. CDR3 sequence reads: CASSVSTGGDEQYF. The CDR3 coding sequence is TGTGCCAGCAGCGTAAGCACAGGGGGGGACGAGCAGTACTTC.

This sequence joins TRBV27 and TRBJ2-4, with a tentative D call TRBD1 (5 bases). Deletions cut 2 bases from V and 1 base from J, with 12 bases between. Per the germline V gene, CDR1 is MNHEY and CDR2 is SMNVEV (reference sequence). The CDR3 length is 16 residues. Here the CDR3 reads CASSLHPQGAKNIQYF. CDR3 in DNA: TGTGCCAGCAGTTTACACCCTCAGGGCGCCAAAAACATTCAGTACTTC.

J is TRBJ1-2 and V is TRBV6-5, with D possibly TRBD1 on 6 matching bases. The CDR3 sequence is 15 residues long. Germline-derived CDR1 and CDR2 are MNHEY and SVGAGI. The V gene lost 9 bases and the J gene lost 2 bases, with 19 bases spanning the gap. CDR3 protein: CASQTLTGRNYGYTF. CDR3 DNA sequence: TGTGCCAGTCAGACCTTGACAGGTCGAAACTATGGCTACACCTTC.

In nucleotides, the CDR3 is TGTGCCAGCAGCAAAAGCACAGATTATAGCAATCAGCCCCAGCATTTT. Its translation is CASSKSTDYSNQPQHF. J is TRBJ1-5 and V is TRBV5-6; unclear D gene. The CDR3 extends over 16 amino acids. Germline V gene sequence: CDR1 SGHDT, CDR2 YYEEEE. Trimming cost V 4 bases and J 0 bases, with 14 bases left between them.

V and J are TRBV5-1 and TRBJ2-1; 8 nucleotides align to TRBD1. The CDR3 consists of 15 residues. Germline CDR1 and CDR2: SGHRS and YFSETQ. Trimming removed 5 bases from V and 10 bases from J; junction bases left unmatched: 14. This CDR3 is CASSEARGLGAEQFF. The CDR3 DNA reads as TGCGCCAGCAGTGAGGCCAGGGGGCTTGGTGCGGAGCAGTTCTTC.